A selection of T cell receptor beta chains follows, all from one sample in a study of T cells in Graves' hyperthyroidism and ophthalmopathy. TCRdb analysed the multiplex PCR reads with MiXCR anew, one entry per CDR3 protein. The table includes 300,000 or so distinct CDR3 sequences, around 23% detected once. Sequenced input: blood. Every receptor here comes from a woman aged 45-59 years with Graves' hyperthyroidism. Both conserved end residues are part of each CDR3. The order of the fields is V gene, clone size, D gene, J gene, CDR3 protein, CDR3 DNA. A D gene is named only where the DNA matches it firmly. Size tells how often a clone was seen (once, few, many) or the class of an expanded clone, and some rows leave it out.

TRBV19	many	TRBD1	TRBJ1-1	CASRDRGTEAFF	TGTGCCAGTAGAGACAGGGGCACTGAAGCTTTCTTT
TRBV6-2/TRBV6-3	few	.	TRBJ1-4	CASSYSRQANEKLFF	TGTGCCAGCAGTTACTCCCGACAGGCTAATGAAAAACTGTTTTTT
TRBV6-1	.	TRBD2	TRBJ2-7	CASSPRGAGGIYEQYF	TGTGCCAGCAGTCCCCGGGGAGCGGGAGGAATCTACGAGCAGTACTTC
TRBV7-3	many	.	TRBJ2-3	CASSWRGASTDTQYF	TGTGCCAGCAGCTGGAGGGGGGCTAGCACAGATACGCAGTATTTT
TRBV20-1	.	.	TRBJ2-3	CSASAGAGVVDTQYF	TGCAGTGCCAGCGCAGGGGCGGGAGTGGTAGATACGCAGTATTTT
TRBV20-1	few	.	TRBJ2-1	CSARGRESSYNEQFF	TGCAGTGCTAGAGGGCGAGAAAGCTCCTACAATGAGCAGTTCTTC
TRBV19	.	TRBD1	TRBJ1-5	CASANTGTGSWSNQPQHF	TGTGCCAGCGCCAATACCGGGACAGGTAGTTGGAGCAATCAGCCCCAGCATTTT
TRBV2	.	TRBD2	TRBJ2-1	CASSEAGLAVNNEQFF	TGTGCCAGCAGTGAGGCGGGACTAGCGGTGAATAATGAGCAGTTCTTC
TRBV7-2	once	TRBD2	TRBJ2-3	CASSLDSGRAQDTQYF	TGTGCCAGCAGCTTAGATAGCGGGAGGGCCCAAGATACGCAGTATTTT
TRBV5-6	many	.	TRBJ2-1	CASSSFGVLPNNEQFF	TGTGCCAGCAGCTCCTTTGGGGTTCTCCCGAACAATGAGCAGTTCTTC
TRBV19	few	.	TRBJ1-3	CASSPGTVGNTIYF	TGTGCCAGTAGCCCCGGAACAGTTGGAAACACCATATATTTT
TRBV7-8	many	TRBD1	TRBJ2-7	CASSLAGTGYEQYF	TGTGCCAGCAGCTTAGCCGGGACAGGTTACGAGCAGTACTTC
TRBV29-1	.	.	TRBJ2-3	CSVDPGAYTQYF	TGCAGCGTTGACCCGGGAGCGTATACGCAGTATTTT
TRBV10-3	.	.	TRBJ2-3	CAISQLPRPKSTDTQYF	TGTGCCATCAGTCAACTCCCCCGACCTAAGAGCACAGATACGCAGTATTTT
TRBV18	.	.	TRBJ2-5	CASSPGEETQYF	TGCGCCAGCAGTCCTGGGGAGGAGACCCAGTACTTC
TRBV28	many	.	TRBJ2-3	CASSAPTRGTDTQYF	TGTGCCAGCAGTGCGCCGACACGCGGAACAGATACGCAGTATTTT
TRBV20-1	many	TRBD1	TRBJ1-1	CSARLSGTGQHTEAFF	TGCAGTGCTAGACTCTCGGGGACAGGGCAACACACTGAAGCTTTCTTT
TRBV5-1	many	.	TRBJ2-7	CASSLEVITGEQYF	TGCGCCAGCAGCTTGGAGGTTATTACGGGGGAGCAGTACTTC
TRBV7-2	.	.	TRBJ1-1	CASIGGGGQPLEAFF	TGTGCCAGCATCGGGGGAGGGGGACAACCCTTAGAAGCTTTCTTT
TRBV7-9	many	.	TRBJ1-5	CASSRSGMSNQPQHF	TGTGCCAGCAGCCGTAGCGGGATGTCCAATCAGCCCCAGCATTTT
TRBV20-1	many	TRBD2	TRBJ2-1	CSALGLAGDNEQFF	TGCAGTGCCTTGGGACTAGCGGGGGACAATGAGCAGTTCTTC
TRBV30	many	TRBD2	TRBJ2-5	CAWNHFRTSGIQETQYF	TGTGCCTGGAATCACTTCCGGACTAGCGGGATTCAAGAGACCCAGTACTTC
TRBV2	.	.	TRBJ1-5	CASSEGWGPPQHF	TGTGCCAGCAGTGAGGGTTGGGGTCCGCCCCAGCATTTT